A selection of T cell receptor beta chains follows, all from one sample in a study of siplizumab effects on memory and regulatory T cells. The table came from immunoSEQ multiplex PCR; TCRdb's copy has only in-frame clones and leaves some out. The table lists about 82,000 clones, roughly 87% of them singletons, with about 1.4% in the top ten. The sequencing input was Tregs sorted from blood. These receptors all stem from a human donor in good health. Both conserved end residues are part of each CDR3. A D gene is named only where the DNA matches it firmly. Size is omitted from some rows. Given values are once, few, many or a class for expanded clones.

>NA|TRBV19|TRBD1|TRBJ1-1
CASSGTGSWNTEAFF
TGTGCCAGTAGTGGGACAGGATCCTGGAACACTGAAGCTTTCTTT
>NA|TRBV28|NA|TRBJ2-2
CASSLGLNTGELFF
TGTGCCAGCAGTTTGGGCTTGAACACCGGGGAGCTGTTTTTT
>NA|TRBV7-2|NA|TRBJ2-1
CASSLGQGAYNEQFF
TGTGCCAGCAGCTTAGGGCAGGGAGCCTACAATGAGCAGTTCTTC
>NA|TRBV5-5|NA|TRBJ2-7
CASSLGLTYEQYF
TGTGCCAGCAGCTTGGGACTCACCTACGAGCAGTACTTC
>NA|TRBV7-2|NA|TRBJ2-5
CASSNTPAETQYF
TGTGCCAGCAGCAACACCCCCGCGGAGACCCAGTACTTC
>once|TRBV11-2|TRBD1|TRBJ2-7
CASSSRGRNYEQYF
TGTGCCAGCAGCTCCAGGGGGCGGAACTACGAGCAGTACTTC
>NA|TRBV27|NA|TRBJ2-5
CASRTRGVETQYF
TGTGCCAGCAGGACCAGGGGAGTAGAGACCCAGTACTTC
>NA|TRBV18|NA|TRBJ1-1
CASSEGLNTEAFF
TGTGCCAGCTCAGAGGGGTTGAACACTGAAGCTTTCTTT
>NA|TRBV7-9|NA|TRBJ1-6
CASSIGGENSPLHF
TGTGCCAGCAGTATCGGCGGGGAAAATTCACCCCTCCACTTT
>once|TRBV7-9|NA|TRBJ2-3
CASSPLVLAQYF
TGTGCCAGCAGCCCCCTCGTCCTGGCGCAGTATTTT
>NA|TRBV5-4|NA|TRBJ2-7
CASSSQGYEQYF
TGTGCCAGCAGCTCACAGGGATACGAGCAGTACTTC
>NA|TRBV6-5|TRBD2|TRBJ2-2
CASTARGAGTGELFF
TGTGCCAGCACCGCGCGGGGGGCAGGCACCGGGGAGCTGTTTTTT
>NA|TRBV28|NA|TRBJ2-3
CASRAGPGLNTDTQYF
TGTGCCAGCAGGGCCGGGCCGGGGCTCAACACAGATACGCAGTATTTT
>NA|TRBV19|TRBD2|TRBJ2-7
CATSPGLAGRHEQYF
TGTGCCACATCCCCAGGACTAGCGGGGCGCCACGAGCAGTACTTC
>NA|TRBV27|TRBD1|TRBJ1-1
CASKIQGANTEAFF
TGTGCCAGCAAAATACAGGGGGCGAACACTGAAGCTTTCTTT
>once|TRBV4-3|NA|TRBJ2-5
CASSQEHSTPETQYF
TGCGCCAGCAGCCAAGAGCATTCCACGCCGGAGACCCAGTACTTC
>NA|TRBV5-4|NA|TRBJ1-2
CASSLAQEDGYTF
TGTGCCAGCAGCTTGGCGCAGGAGGACGGCTACACCTTC
>once|TRBV10-2|NA|TRBJ1-4
CASRRGRNEKLFF
TGCGCCAGCAGAAGGGGCCGAAATGAAAAACTGTTTTTT
>NA|TRBV25-1|NA|TRBJ1-1
CASRVTVNTEAFF
TGTGCCAGCAGGGTAACGGTGAACACTGAAGCTTTCTTT
>NA|TRBV9|TRBD1|TRBJ2-2
CASSWGQGNGELFF
TGTGCCAGCAGCTGGGGACAGGGTAACGGGGAGCTGTTTTTT
>NA|TRBV9|TRBD1|TRBJ2-3
CASSPRQGTGADTQYF
TGTGCCAGCAGCCCCCGACAGGGGACTGGGGCAGATACGCAGTATTTT
>NA|TRBV5-1|TRBD2|TRBJ2-3
CASRGGGVADTQYF
TGCGCCAGCAGGGGCGGGGGAGTAGCAGATACGCAGTATTTT
>few|TRBV11-2|NA|TRBJ1-5
CASSLSGVDNQPQHF
TGTGCCAGCAGCTTATCAGGGGTGGACAATCAGCCCCAGCATTTT
>NA|TRBV6-5|TRBD1|TRBJ1-6
CASRRQGFNSPLHF
TGTGCCAGCAGGAGACAGGGATTTAATTCACCCCTCCACTTT
>once|TRBV28|NA|TRBJ1-5
CASYSANQPQHF
TGTGCCAGCTATTCGGCTAATCAGCCCCAGCATTTT
>NA|TRBV4-1|TRBD2|TRBJ2-7
CASSQEDPAGVLSYEQYF
TGCGCCAGCAGCCAAGAGGATCCAGCGGGGGTGCTTTCCTACGAGCAGTACTTC
>once|TRBV9|NA|TRBJ2-1
CASSVGGVPLRGEQFF
TGTGCCAGCAGCGTAGGTGGTGTACCCCTAAGGGGTGAGCAGTTCTTC
>NA|TRBV6-4|TRBD2|TRBJ2-3
CASSLAGVPDTQYF
TGTGCCAGCAGCCTAGCGGGGGTCCCAGATACGCAGTATTTT
>NA|TRBV1|NA|TRBJ2-1
CTSSHGGRRRGADGHEQFF
TGCACCAGCAGCCACGGGGGGCGGCGGCGGGGGGCCGACGGGCATGAGCAGTTCTTC
>NA|TRBV2|NA|TRBJ2-3
CASSGRVATDTQYF
TGTGCCAGCAGTGGGAGGGTAGCCACAGATACGCAGTATTTT
>once|TRBV4-3|NA|TRBJ2-5
CASSQTLLPGGGETQYF
TGCGCCAGCAGCCAAACCCTACTTCCGGGTGGAGGAGAGACCCAGTACTTC
>NA|TRBV6-5|NA|TRBJ1-2
CASSETGGSGYTF
TGTGCCAGCAGCGAAACCGGGGGGAGTGGCTACACCTTC
>NA|TRBV13|NA|TRBJ1-3
CASSLSRRNTIYF
TGTGCCAGCAGCTTGAGTCGTAGGAACACCATATATTTT
>NA|TRBV28|NA|TRBJ2-3
CASSTTTDTQYF
TGTGCCAGCAGCACCACCACAGATACGCAGTATTTT
>once|TRBV28|NA|TRBJ1-1
CASSPVRVNTEAFF
TGTGCCAGCAGCCCGGTCCGGGTAAACACTGAAGCTTTCTTT